This entry lists 29 T cell receptor beta chains sequenced from one sample in a study of shared clonotypes between healthy human individuals. Assay used: immunoSEQ multiplex PCR; TCRdb lists only in-frame clones, some missing. This table has 2 million to 2.5 million clones, approximately 90% appearing once. The specimen was naive CD4+ T cells from PBMCs. Described subset: CD45RA+ positively selected. The receptors shown here come from a man between 18 and 29 years old in good health. Some clones in this sample may be carry-over from other donors' samples.

The chain has TRBV7-3 and TRBJ2-3; TRBD2 matches 10 bases. Germline V lookup: CDR1 SGHTA, CDR2 FQGTGA. Unmatched junction bases numbered 4, after V lost 5 bases and J lost 5 bases. This CDR3 has 14 amino acids. Here the CDR3 reads CASSRGLAEDTQYF. The CDR3 DNA is TGTGCCAGCAGCCGAGGACTAGCGGAAGATACGCAGTATTTT.

V gene TRBV7-6 combines with J gene TRBJ1-3; tentatively, D is TRBD1 (5 bases). This CDR3 is built from 15 residues. Trimming shortened V by 6 bases and J by 0 bases, and 12 bases separated the two germline ends. CDR1 is SGHVS, CDR2 FNYEAQ, per germline. CDR3 amino acids: CASRAGARSGNTIYF. Written as DNA, the CDR3 is TGTGCCAGCAGGGCCGGGGCCCGCTCTGGAAACACCATATATTTT.

This sequence joins TRBV30 and TRBJ1-6, with 10 bases matching TRBD1. After removal of 4 bases from V and 13 bases from J, the junction contained 10 bases not matched to a gene. In germline, CDR1 is GTSNPN, CDR2 SVGIG (reference sequence). The CDR3 is made up of 14 amino acids. CDR3 coding DNA: TGTGCCTGGACCACGACTGGGACAGGGGCTCCCCTCCACTTT. Residues: CAWTTTGTGAPLHF.

This chain connects TRBV7-9 to TRBJ2-7; 7 nucleotides align to TRBD2. CDR3 size: 16 residues. CDR1 is SEHNR, CDR2 FQNEAQ, per germline (reference sequence). Trimming cost V 1 base and J 5 bases; bases outside gene matches: 11. CDR3 sequence: CASSLGLGGGPDEQYF. The CDR3 nucleotides read TGTGCCAGCAGCTTAGGATTGGGGGGAGGGCCGGACGAGCAGTACTTC. Drawing the rest from reference TRBV7-9 and TRBJ2-7, the complete variable domain is DTGVSQNPRHKITKRGQNVTFRCDPISEHNRLYWYRQTLGQGPEFLTYFQNEAQLEKSRLLSDRFSAERPKGSFSTLEIQRTEQGDSAMYLCASSLGLGGGPDEQYFGPGTRLTVT.

The chain couples TRBV7-8 to TRBJ2-3; D may correspond to TRBD1 or TRBD2 (5 bases each). Deletions cut 7 bases from V and 5 bases from J, with 22 bases between. From germline, CDR1 is SGHVS and CDR2 FQNEAQ. CDR3 length equals 16 residues. The CDR3 DNA is TGTGCCAGCACCGTTACGGGGCTAACCTGGGGAGATACGCAGTATTTT. Protein sequence: CASTVTGLTWGDTQYF.

V and J are TRBV6-6 and TRBJ1-2; the D gene is possibly TRBD1 (5 bases). Trimming removed 7 bases from V and 4 bases from J, with 19 bases in between. Germline V gene lookup returns CDR1 MNHNY and CDR2 SVGAGI (reference sequence). The length of the CDR3 is 15 residues. The CDR3 reads CASTGTELGGYGYTF. CDR3 sequence (DNA): TGTGCCAGCACCGGGACCGAGCTAGGTGGCTATGGCTACACCTTC.

V is TRBV6-6 and J is TRBJ1-4; D not resolved. Per the germline V gene, CDR1 is MNHNY and CDR2 is SVGAGI (reference sequence). V was clipped by 4 bases and J by 2 bases, with 11 bases between them. The CDR3 length is 15 residues. The CDR3 region has the DNA TGTGCCAGCAGTTTAATCGAGTCGACTAATGAAAAACTGTTTTTT. Amino acid sequence: CASSLIESTNEKLFF.

The chain couples TRBV29-1 to TRBJ1-3; D not resolved. There are 13 residues in the CDR3. Trimming took 7 bases from V and 1 from J, leaving 11 bases between them. Germline V gene data show CDR1 as SQVTM and CDR2 as ANQGSEA. CDR3 protein: CSANLVSGNTIYF. The DNA for the CDR3 is TGCAGCGCCAACTTGGTTTCTGGAAACACCATATATTTT.

The chain employs TRBV14 and TRBJ2-1, with D possibly TRBD1 on 5 matching bases. CDR3 length: 15 amino acids. V was shortened by 0 bases and J by 4 bases, with 10 bases between the two germline ends. Germline V gives CDR1 SGHDN, CDR2 FVKESK. CDR3 region: CASSQDRAPYNEQFF. As DNA, the CDR3 is TGTGCCAGCAGCCAAGACAGGGCCCCTTACAATGAGCAGTTCTTC.

V is TRBV15 and J is TRBJ1-1; tentative D call: TRBD1 (6 bases). The CDR3 covers 18 residues. V gave up 3 bases and J gave up 0 bases, with 20 bases separating them. CDR1 is LNHNV and CDR2 is YYDKDF in the germline V gene (reference sequence). The CDR3 here is CATSSSIALGHLNTEAFF. CDR3 in DNA: TGTGCCACCAGCAGTTCGATCGCCTTGGGACACCTGAACACTGAAGCTTTCTTT.

The chain carries TRBV19 and TRBJ2-5; TRBD1 is a possible D gene (5 bases). Germline assignment: CDR1 LNHDA and CDR2 SQIVND (reference sequence). The V and J ends lost 2 bases and 5 bases respectively, with 9 bases between them. This CDR3 comprises 13 residues. The CDR3 loop reads CASSIKGVETQYF. The CDR3 DNA follows: TGTGCCAGTAGTATAAAAGGGGTGGAGACCCAGTACTTC.

This chain connects TRBV5-4 to TRBJ2-5, with D possibly being TRBD2 (5 bases). Germline V CDR1 and CDR2: SGHNT, YYREEE (reference sequence). Trimming shortened V by 4 bases and J by 2 bases, and 18 bases separated the two germline ends. The CDR3 runs 16 residues. CDR3 sequence: CASSRGSGVGQETQYF. CDR3 nucleotides: TGTGCCAGCAGCCGTGGGTCCGGGGTGGGGCAAGAGACCCAGTACTTC.

This chain uses TRBV6-5 with TRBJ1-1; no clear D gene. V was clipped by 2 bases and J by 5 bases, with 9 bases between them. This CDR3 has 13 residues. The germline V gene has CDR1 MNHEY and CDR2 SVGAGI. CDR3 amino acids: CASSYASGTEAFF. The DNA of the CDR3 is TGTGCCAGCAGTTACGCGTCGGGGACTGAAGCTTTCTTT.

In its sample, this clone was seen once. The chain has TRBV5-1 and TRBJ1-2; 7 nucleotides line up with TRBD1. With 2 bases clipped from V and 8 bases from J, the junction kept 12 bases outside the gene matches. Per germline, CDR1 SGHRS and CDR2 YFSETQ. CDR3 length: 15 residues. This chain's CDR3 is CASSFSDRAIGGYTF. In nucleotides, the CDR3 is TGCGCCAGCAGCTTTTCCGACAGGGCTATAGGAGGCTACACCTTC. Using reference TRBV5-1 and TRBJ1-2 for the parts outside the CDR3, the full variable domain is KAGVTQTPRYLIKTRGQQVTLSCSPISGHRSVSWYQQTPGQGLQFLFEYFSETQRNKGNFPGRFSGRQFSNSRSEMNVSTLELGDSALYLCASSFSDRAIGGYTFGSGTRLTVV.

This chain connects TRBV11-1 to TRBJ2-4; D is possibly TRBD2 (6 bases). Germline CDR1 SGHAT, CDR2 FQDESV (reference sequence). This CDR3 is 16 amino acids long. Between the trimmed V and J ends, which lost 3 bases and 8 bases, there was a span of 20 bases. Here the CDR3 DNA reads TGTGCCAGCAGCTTGAGAAGCCTTAGCGGTCCGGACATTCAGTACTTC. Amino acid sequence: CASSLRSLSGPDIQYF.

The chain links TRBV29-1 to TRBJ1-2; D unresolved. The CDR3 contains 13 residues. The V end was cut by 2 bases, the J end by 8 bases, with 15 bases between. Per germline, CDR1 SQVTM and CDR2 ANQGSEA. CDR3 in amino acids: CSVELVGRSGYTF. The CDR3 nucleotides read TGCAGCGTTGAATTAGTAGGCAGGTCCGGCTACACCTTC.

The chain employs TRBV27 and TRBJ1-5; D remains ambiguous. V gave up 3 bases and J gave up 5 bases, with 8 bases separating them. The CDR3 spans 13 residues. The germline CDR1 and CDR2 sequences are MNHEY and SMNVEV (reference sequence). The CDR3 region has the DNA TGTGCCAGCAGTTTGGCTCTTTATCAGCCCCAGCATTTT. This translates into CASSLALYQPQHF.

V and J are TRBV5-1 and TRBJ2-5, with a possible D match to TRBD2 (6 bases). Germline-derived CDR1 and CDR2 are SGHRS and YFSETQ. V gave up 4 bases and J gave up 2 bases, with 15 bases separating them. This CDR3 contains 15 residues. The CDR3 bases are TGCGCCAGCAGCGCGATAGCGGAGAAACAAGAGACCCAGTACTTC. Translation gives CASSAIAEKQETQYF.

J is TRBJ2-7 and V is TRBV6-1; the D call may be TRBD1 or TRBD2 (6 bases each). V was shortened by 6 bases and J by 5 bases, with 14 bases between the two germline ends. Germline lookup yields CDR1 MNHNS and CDR2 SASEGT. The CDR3 totals 13 residues. The CDR3 loop reads CASRGSGANEQYF. In DNA, the CDR3 is TGTGCCAGCAGGGGGTCGGGGGCCAACGAGCAGTACTTC.

Concerning this clone itself: Other DNA sequences of this sample code for an identical CDR3. CDR3 nucleotides: TGTGCCAGCAGCTTAAGGGGTGCGGATACGCAGTATTTT. Its protein product is CASSLRGADTQYF. V usage is TRBV11-3 and J usage is TRBJ2-3; tentatively, D is TRBD1 (5 bases). The V end was cut by 2 bases, the J end by 6 bases, with 9 bases between. Germline lookup yields CDR1 SGHNT and CDR2 YENEEA. The CDR3 loop spans 13 amino acids.

The V call is TRBV5-1, the J call TRBJ2-2, with D perhaps matching TRBD1 (6 bases). V was shortened by 4 bases and J by 0 bases, with 13 bases between the two germline ends. This CDR3 has 16 amino acids. CDR1 is SGHRS and CDR2 is YFSETQ in the germline V gene. In DNA, the CDR3 is TGCGCCAGCAGCATCCAGGGGCTCGCGAACACCGGGGAGCTGTTTTTT. This sequence encodes CASSIQGLANTGELFF.

This clone was counted between two and nine times. The chain joins TRBV27 to TRBJ1-2; 11 nucleotides agree with TRBD1. The CDR3 has 15 residues. CDR1 is MNHEY and CDR2 is SMNVEV in the germline V gene (reference sequence). Germline trimming cut 5 bases from V and 7 bases from J; bases unmatched to any gene: 9. CDR3 bases: TGTGCCAGCAGTATCCGCGGACAGGGGGCGGCTGGCTACACCTTC. It yields the protein CASSIRGQGAAGYTF.

V is TRBV4-3 and J is TRBJ1-2; D uncertain. Germline CDR1 is LGHNA and CDR2 is YSLEER. This CDR3 has 15 amino acids. Trimming removed 0 bases at V and 3 bases at J, with 11 bases between. The CDR3 protein is CASSQESQIHYGYTF. In DNA, the CDR3 is TGCGCCAGCAGCCAAGAGTCACAGATTCACTATGGCTACACCTTC.

This chain uses TRBV5-1 with TRBJ2-5; 11 positions match TRBD2. Germline assignment: CDR1 SGHRS and CDR2 YFSETQ. This CDR3 has 19 residues. Trimming cost V 7 bases and J 0 bases; bases outside gene matches: 17. The CDR3 loop is CASSFWRTSGSYDQETQYF. The CDR3 DNA follows: TGCGCCAGCTCCTTTTGGAGGACTAGCGGGTCTTACGACCAAGAGACCCAGTACTTC.

CDR3 residues: CASRPPGGMDGYTF. CDR3 in DNA: TGTGCCAGCAGGCCCCCAGGGGGAATGGATGGCTACACCTTC. The rearrangement joins TRBV6-1 to TRBJ1-2; 7 bases agree with TRBD1. Germline V gene data show CDR1 as MNHNS and CDR2 as SASEGT. This CDR3 spans 14 amino acids. The ends lost 6 bases at V and 6 bases at J; junction bases unmatched: 10.

The chain employs TRBV5-1 and TRBJ2-1, with no clear D. CDR3 length: 12 amino acids. The V gene's germline CDR1 is SGHRS and CDR2 YFSETQ. The ends were cut back, 4 bases at V and 8 bases at J, with 10 bases in the middle. CDR3 coding DNA: TGCGCCAGCAGCCCCCAGTTGGATGAGCAGTTCTTC. Translated, it gives CASSPQLDEQFF. Supplemented by reference TRBV5-1 and TRBJ2-1, the full variable domain reads KAGVTQTPRYLIKTRGQQVTLSCSPISGHRSVSWYQQTPGQGLQFLFEYFSETQRNKGNFPGRFSGRQFSNSRSEMNVSTLELGDSALYLCASSPQLDEQFFGPGTRLTVL.

About this clone: In the same sample, other DNA sequences code for this CDR3. The rearrangement links TRBV18 to TRBJ2-5; TRBD2 agrees at 7 bases. Germline CDR1 reads KGHSH; CDR2 reads LQKENI. There are 14 residues in the CDR3. With 0 bases clipped from V and 4 bases from J, the junction kept 2 bases outside the gene matches. The CDR3 protein is CASSPPGGRETQYF. The CDR3 DNA reads as TGTGCCAGCTCACCACCGGGGGGGAGAGAGACCCAGTACTTC.

This clone appeared once. CDR3 in DNA: TGTGCCAGCAGTCGAGCCACTGAAGCTTTCTTT. As protein: CASSRATEAFF. This rearrangement joins TRBV7-9 to TRBJ1-1; D gene ambiguous. CDR1 SEHNR and CDR2 FQNEAQ come from the germline V gene (reference sequence). This CDR3 comprises 11 residues. Trimming took off 6 bases at V and 4 bases at J, with 6 bases between the two ends.

The rearrangement links TRBV9 to TRBJ2-2; D unresolved. Between the trimmed V and J ends, which lost 4 bases and 0 bases, there was a span of 7 bases. The CDR3 totals 14 residues. Looked up from germline, CDR1 is SGDLS and CDR2 is YYNGEE. CDR3 in DNA: TGTGCCAGCAGCCCTCGTCCGAACACCGGGGAGCTGTTTTTT. Translating it yields CASSPRPNTGELFF.